This TCR beta chain was sequenced for a study of cytomegalovirus exposure and HLA in healthy donors. General study findings and limits: Researchers counted 164 TCR beta chains as cytomegalovirus-associated. It was reported that the classifier diagnosed cytomegalovirus status with high specificity and sensitivity in both the original and validation cohorts. Most TCR sequences were seen very rarely across donors, but some public TCRs occurred in many.

Germline V gene data show CDR1 as SGHTS and CDR2 as YDEGEE. This CDR3 region has 16 residues. V lost 4 bases and J lost 0; bases outside the gene matches: 4. About this clone itself: No antigen is known for it.

Some clones are missing from TCRdb's copy, which holds only in-frame ones; the method was immunoSEQ multiplex PCR. The sample yields approximately 200,000 clones, about 81% seen once. This TCR was recovered from a woman between 25 and 40 years old in good health and CMV-seronegative. The rearrangement links TRBV5-8 to TRBJ2-3; 11 bases match TRBD2. The material sequenced was PBMCs. In nucleotides, the CDR3 is TGTGCCAGCAGCCCGGGACTAGCGGAAAGCACAGATACGCAGTATTTT. It specifies CASSPGLAESTDTQYF.